Listed below are T cell receptor beta chains from one sample, sequenced in a study of cytomegalovirus exposure and HLA in healthy donors. Using immunoSEQ multiplex PCR, the repertoire was profiled, and TCRdb retains in-frame clones only, with some absent. Of about 140,000 clones listed, 65% to 85% are singletons. Source material: PBMCs. These receptors all come from a woman aged 40 to 50 in good health and CMV-seropositive. CDR3s include the opening cysteine and the closing phenylalanine or tryptophan. The order of the fields is J gene, clone size, V gene, D gene, CDR3 DNA, CDR3 protein. A D gene is named only where the DNA matches it firmly. Clone size appears in some rows only: once, few, many, or a class for an expanded clone.

J gene: TRBJ2-3
clone size: many
V gene: TRBV28
D gene: -
CDR3 DNA: TGTGCCAGCAAATCAACCTCCGGAGATACGCAGTATTTT
CDR3 protein: CASKSTSGDTQYF

J gene: TRBJ2-7
clone size: -
V gene: TRBV2
D gene: -
CDR3 DNA: TGTGCCAGCAGTGAAGGGACAATCTACGAGCAGTACTTC
CDR3 protein: CASSEGTIYEQYF

J gene: TRBJ2-3
clone size: -
V gene: TRBV9
D gene: -
CDR3 DNA: TGTGCCAGCAGCGTAGGTGGGGCGGGACTCCCGTTTGCAGATACGCAGTATTTT
CDR3 protein: CASSVGGAGLPFADTQYF

J gene: TRBJ2-3
clone size: once
V gene: TRBV5-1
D gene: -
CDR3 DNA: TGCGCCAGCAGCTTCGTACATTCCACAGATACGCAGTATTTT
CDR3 protein: CASSFVHSTDTQYF

J gene: TRBJ1-4
clone size: -
V gene: TRBV11-3
D gene: -
CDR3 DNA: TGTGCCAGCAGCCAGGACAGACAGCTTGAAAAACTGTTTTTT
CDR3 protein: CASSQDRQLEKLFF

J gene: TRBJ1-2
clone size: -
V gene: TRBV7-2
D gene: -
CDR3 DNA: TGTGCCAGCAGCTTGGAGATTTCGGGGGGCTACACCTTC
CDR3 protein: CASSLEISGGYTF

J gene: TRBJ1-2
clone size: -
V gene: TRBV28
D gene: -
CDR3 DNA: TGTGCCAGCAGTTTATTAGACGACTCCTATGGCTACACCTTC
CDR3 protein: CASSLLDDSYGYTF

J gene: TRBJ2-3
clone size: -
V gene: TRBV7-9
D gene: TRBD2
CDR3 DNA: TGTGCCAGCAGAAACAATCTAACTTGGGCGGGGGGGCAGCGAGATACGCAGTATTTT
CDR3 protein: CASRNNLTWAGGQRDTQYF

J gene: TRBJ1-5
clone size: -
V gene: TRBV7-9
D gene: TRBD1
CDR3 DNA: TGTGCCAGCAGCCGCTCCGGACAGGGGGATCAGCCCCAGCATTTT
CDR3 protein: CASSRSGQGDQPQHF

J gene: TRBJ1-4
clone size: -
V gene: TRBV7-8
D gene: -
CDR3 DNA: TGTGCCAGCAGCGGGGACACCTATGGGGAAAAACTGTTTTTT
CDR3 protein: CASSGDTYGEKLFF

J gene: TRBJ1-3
clone size: -
V gene: TRBV5-6
D gene: -
CDR3 DNA: TGTGCCAGCAGCTTATCGGGGACTGGAAACACCATATATTTT
CDR3 protein: CASSLSGTGNTIYF

J gene: TRBJ1-5
clone size: once
V gene: TRBV2
D gene: -
CDR3 DNA: TGTGCCAGCAGTGAAAGCCAGCCCCAGCATTTT
CDR3 protein: CASSESQPQHF

J gene: TRBJ2-3
clone size: -
V gene: TRBV4-3
D gene: -
CDR3 DNA: TGCGCCAGCAGCCAAGCCCTCACAGATACGCAGTATTTT
CDR3 protein: CASSQALTDTQYF

J gene: TRBJ2-7
clone size: -
V gene: TRBV7-9
D gene: TRBD2
CDR3 DNA: TGTGCCAGCAGCGAGGGACTAGCGGGAGGGCTAGACGAGCAGTACTTC
CDR3 protein: CASSEGLAGGLDEQYF

J gene: TRBJ1-1
clone size: -
V gene: TRBV7-3
D gene: -
CDR3 DNA: TGTGCCAGCAGCTTAAACCCCGAGTCTGAAGCTTTCTTT
CDR3 protein: CASSLNPESEAFF

J gene: TRBJ2-5
clone size: -
V gene: TRBV11-2
D gene: TRBD1
CDR3 DNA: TGTGCCAGCAGCTTAGCAGGACAGGGGGAGACCCAGTACTTC
CDR3 protein: CASSLAGQGETQYF

J gene: TRBJ2-7
clone size: -
V gene: TRBV7-8
D gene: -
CDR3 DNA: TGTGCCAGCAGCTTTAAAGGCGGCACCTACGAGCAGTACTTC
CDR3 protein: CASSFKGGTYEQYF

J gene: TRBJ2-3
clone size: -
V gene: TRBV7-3
D gene: TRBD2
CDR3 DNA: TGTGCCAGCAGCTTAATTGGCGGGGGAAGCACAGATACGCAGTATTTT
CDR3 protein: CASSLIGGGSTDTQYF

J gene: TRBJ2-7
clone size: -
V gene: TRBV11-2
D gene: -
CDR3 DNA: TGTGCCAGCAGCTTAACGGACGGGACCTACGAGCAGTACTTC
CDR3 protein: CASSLTDGTYEQYF

J gene: TRBJ2-7
clone size: -
V gene: TRBV5-6
D gene: -
CDR3 DNA: TGTGCCAGCAGTTCTCCGGGGACACAATCCTACGAGCAGTACTTC
CDR3 protein: CASSSPGTQSYEQYF

J gene: TRBJ1-2
clone size: -
V gene: TRBV4-1
D gene: TRBD1
CDR3 DNA: TGCGCCAGCAGCCAAGATGGGACAGGGCTAAACTATGGCTACACCTTC
CDR3 protein: CASSQDGTGLNYGYTF

J gene: TRBJ1-1
clone size: -
V gene: TRBV7-2
D gene: TRBD1
CDR3 DNA: TGTGCCAGCAAACCGGGACAGGGTCAGGGCACTGAAGCTTTCTTT
CDR3 protein: CASKPGQGQGTEAFF

J gene: TRBJ1-5
clone size: -
V gene: TRBV4-2
D gene: TRBD1
CDR3 DNA: TGTGCCAGCAGAGCAACAGGGGGCAGGGGTCAGCCCCAGCATTTT
CDR3 protein: CASRATGGRGQPQHF

J gene: TRBJ2-2
clone size: few
V gene: TRBV14
D gene: -
CDR3 DNA: TGTGCCAGCAGCCAAGAAACTTATACCGGGGAGCTGTTTTTT
CDR3 protein: CASSQETYTGELFF

J gene: TRBJ2-7
clone size: -
V gene: TRBV5-6
D gene: TRBD1
CDR3 DNA: TGTGCCAGCAGCCTCCAGACAGGGGGGAACTACGAGCAGTACTTC
CDR3 protein: CASSLQTGGNYEQYF

J gene: TRBJ1-3
clone size: -
V gene: TRBV2
D gene: -
CDR3 DNA: TGTGCCAGCAGTGAATCGGGGGGCTTTGGAAACACCATATATTTT
CDR3 protein: CASSESGGFGNTIYF

J gene: TRBJ1-5
clone size: once
V gene: TRBV19
D gene: TRBD1
CDR3 DNA: TGTGCCAGTAGTACTCACGAAGGGACAGGTGCCTACAATCAGCCCCAGCATTTT
CDR3 protein: CASSTHEGTGAYNQPQHF

J gene: TRBJ2-7
clone size: -
V gene: TRBV11-2
D gene: -
CDR3 DNA: TGTGCCAGCAGCTTAGATGCGGGCATCTACGAGCAGTACTTC
CDR3 protein: CASSLDAGIYEQYF

J gene: TRBJ2-1
clone size: -
V gene: TRBV21-1
D gene: -
CDR3 DNA: TGTGCCAGCAGCCAGGGACTAGCGGGAGGGCCCAATGAGCAGTTCTTC
CDR3 protein: CASSQGLAGGPNEQFF

J gene: TRBJ1-5
clone size: -
V gene: TRBV2
D gene: TRBD1
CDR3 DNA: TGTGCCAGCAGAGGGGGACAGCCCAATCAGCCCCAGCATTTT
CDR3 protein: CASRGGQPNQPQHF

J gene: TRBJ2-3
clone size: -
V gene: TRBV5-1
D gene: TRBD2
CDR3 DNA: TGCGCCAGCAGTTCCGGGACTAGCGGGGGGGCTAGCACAGATACGCAGTATTTT
CDR3 protein: CASSSGTSGGASTDTQYF

J gene: TRBJ1-1
clone size: -
V gene: TRBV9
D gene: -
CDR3 DNA: TGTGCCAGCAGCGCGGGGACTTTAGGGAACACTGAAGCTTTCTTT
CDR3 protein: CASSAGTLGNTEAFF

J gene: TRBJ2-7
clone size: -
V gene: TRBV7-9
D gene: TRBD2
CDR3 DNA: TGTGCCAGCAGCTTAGCTCTAGCGGGATACGAGCAGTACTTC
CDR3 protein: CASSLALAGYEQYF

J gene: TRBJ2-5
clone size: -
V gene: TRBV5-1
D gene: TRBD2
CDR3 DNA: TGCGCCAGCAGCGGACCCGGGGGGGTAGAGACCCAGTACTTC
CDR3 protein: CASSGPGGVETQYF

J gene: TRBJ2-7
clone size: -
V gene: TRBV27
D gene: -
CDR3 DNA: TGTGCCAGCAGGGGGCAGAGCCCCTACGAGCAGTACTTC
CDR3 protein: CASRGQSPYEQYF

J gene: TRBJ2-6
clone size: -
V gene: TRBV4-3
D gene: -
CDR3 DNA: TGCGCCAGCAGCATTCGCTCTGGGGCCAACGTCCTGACTTTC
CDR3 protein: CASSIRSGANVLTF

J gene: TRBJ2-1
clone size: once
V gene: TRBV11-2
D gene: TRBD1
CDR3 DNA: TGTGCCAGCAGCCGACAGGGGAACAATGAGCAGTTCTTC
CDR3 protein: CASSRQGNNEQFF